The present T cell receptor (beta chain) was sequenced within a study of cytomegalovirus exposure and HLA in healthy donors. PCR primers comprised 60 Vbeta and 13 Jbeta primers. Some clones are missing from TCRdb's copy, which holds only in-frame ones; the method was immunoSEQ multiplex PCR. The table records 75,000 to 95,000 clones, 80% to 90% of them present only once. With 6 bases clipped from V and 0 bases from J, the junction kept 7 bases outside the gene matches. The CDR3 has 16 residues. Germline assignment: CDR1 MNHEY and CDR2 SMNVEV (reference sequence). This clone was recorded a few times. V usage is TRBV27 and J usage is TRBJ2-3, with 9 positions matching TRBD1. Source material: PBMCs. This TCR was recovered from a woman under 30 in good health and CMV-seropositive. CDR3 residues: CASRPQGALSTDTQYF. The CDR3 coding sequence is TGTGCCAGCAGACCACAGGGGGCGCTAAGCACAGATACGCAGTATTTT.